A selection of T cell receptor beta chains follows, all from one sample in a study of T cell responses to AZD1222 COVID-19 vaccine. Repertoires were generated with immunoSEQ multiplex PCR, while TCRdb's copy carries only in-frame clones and drops some. The profile shows about 140,000 clones, approximately 90% of them singletons. The starting material was peripheral blood, obtained 28 days after the second AZD1222 dose. These receptors were taken from an adult who received the AZD1222 COVID-19 vaccine. CDR3s include the opening cysteine and the closing phenylalanine or tryptophan. Fields, in order: J gene, clone size, D gene, V gene, CDR3 length, CDR3 protein, CDR3 DNA. A D gene is named only where the DNA matches it firmly. Clone size is shown for a subset of rows, as once, few, many or a class of expanded clone.

TRBJ1-4,.,TRBD1,TRBV7-6,17,CASSLAAWDRSNEKLFF,TGTGCCAGCAGCTTAGCAGCATGGGACAGATCAAATGAAAAACTGTTTTTT
TRBJ1-1,.,.,TRBV5-1,16,CASSPWTGVANTEAFF,TGCGCCAGCAGCCCTTGGACCGGAGTCGCGAACACTGAAGCTTTCTTT
TRBJ1-2,.,TRBD1,TRBV6-5,13,CANRQGMGYGYTF,TGTGCCAACAGACAGGGGATGGGCTATGGCTACACCTTC
TRBJ1-3,few,.,TRBV11-2,16,CASRSNSAGSGNTIYF,TGTGCCAGCAGATCCAACTCAGCTGGCTCTGGAAACACCATATATTTT
TRBJ1-2,.,.,TRBV6-5,16,CASSYKGEGSMGGYTF,TGTGCCAGCAGTTACAAAGGGGAGGGGTCTATGGGGGGCTACACCTTC
TRBJ2-7,.,.,TRBV3-1/TRBV3-2,15,CASSPGHSGAYEQYF,TGTGCCAGCAGCCCGGGACATAGCGGTGCCTACGAGCAGTACTTC
TRBJ2-1,.,.,TRBV6-5,13,CASSRTGRNEQFF,TGTGCCAGCAGTCGGACTGGGCGGAATGAGCAGTTCTTC
TRBJ2-5,.,TRBD2,TRBV6-5,15,CASSRTSGGVETQYF,TGTGCCAGCAGTCGGACTAGCGGGGGGGTTGAGACCCAGTACTTC
TRBJ2-2,.,.,TRBV19,14,CASRTVANTGELFF,TGTGCCAGTAGGACAGTCGCGAACACCGGGGAGCTGTTTTTT
TRBJ2-3,.,TRBD1,TRBV6-1,14,CASSELTGGDTQYF,TGTGCCAGCAGTGAATTGACAGGGGGAGATACGCAGTATTTT
TRBJ2-3,once,TRBD2,TRBV9,15,CASSVSGGALDTQYF,TGTGCCAGCAGCGTAAGCGGGGGGGCCCTCGATACGCAGTATTTT
TRBJ1-2,.,TRBD1,TRBV10-3,15,CAISPLGQGNYGYTF,TGTGCCATCAGTCCACTAGGACAGGGGAACTATGGCTACACCTTC
TRBJ1-2,.,.,TRBV5-1,13,CASSSTGGYGYTF,TGCGCCAGCAGCTCGACAGGAGGCTATGGCTACACCTTC
TRBJ2-1,few,TRBD2,TRBV6-2/TRBV6-3,14,CASSSGLAGEEQFF,TGTGCCAGCAGCTCGGGACTAGCGGGAGAAGAGCAGTTCTTC
TRBJ1-2,.,.,TRBV10-3,14,CAISVQIKGYGYTF,TGTGCCATCAGCGTCCAGATCAAGGGTTATGGCTACACCTTC
TRBJ2-7,.,.,TRBV18,14,CASSPPGSPYEQYF,TGTGCCAGCTCACCCCCGGGCAGTCCCTACGAGCAGTACTTC
TRBJ1-5,.,.,TRBV29-1,12,CSGGDPNQPQHF,TGCAGCGGGGGGGATCCCAATCAGCCCCAGCATTTT